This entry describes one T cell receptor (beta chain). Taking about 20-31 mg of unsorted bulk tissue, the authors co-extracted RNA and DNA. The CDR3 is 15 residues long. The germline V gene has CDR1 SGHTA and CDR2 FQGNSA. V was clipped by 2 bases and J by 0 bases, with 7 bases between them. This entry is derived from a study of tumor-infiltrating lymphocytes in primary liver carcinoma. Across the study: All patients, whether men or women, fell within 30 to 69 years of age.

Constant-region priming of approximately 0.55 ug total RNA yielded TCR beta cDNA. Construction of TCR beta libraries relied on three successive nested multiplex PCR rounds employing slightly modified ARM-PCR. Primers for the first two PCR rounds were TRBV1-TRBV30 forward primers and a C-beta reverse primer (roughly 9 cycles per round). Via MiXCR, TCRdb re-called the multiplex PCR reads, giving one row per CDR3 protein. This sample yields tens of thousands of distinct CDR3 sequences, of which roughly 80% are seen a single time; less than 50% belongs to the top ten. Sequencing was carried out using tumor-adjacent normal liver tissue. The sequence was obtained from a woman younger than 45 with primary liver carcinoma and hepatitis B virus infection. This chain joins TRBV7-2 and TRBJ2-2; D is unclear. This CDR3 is CASSLTRTNTGELFF. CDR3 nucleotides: TGTGCCAGCAGCTTAACTCGAACGAACACCGGGGAGCTGTTTTTT.